Listed below are T cell receptor beta chains from one sample, sequenced in a study of T cells in Graves' hyperthyroidism and ophthalmopathy. TCRdb re-analysed the multiplex PCR reads in MiXCR, keeping a single row per CDR3 protein. Of roughly 550,000 distinct CDR3 sequences in the sample, 16% are singletons; the top ten hold 25% to 30%. The sequenced sample was blood. These receptors all stem from a woman between 25 and 40 years old with Graves' ophthalmopathy. The CDR3 runs from the conserved cysteine through the conserved F or W. A D gene is named only where the DNA matches it firmly. Some rows mark clone size as missing; the rest say once, few, many or name a class of expanded clone.

CDR3 DNA	CDR3 protein	V gene	J gene	D gene	clone size
TGTGCCTGGAGTGTACTCCCGCATCAGCCCCAGCATTTT	CAWSVLPHQPQHF	TRBV30	TRBJ1-5	NA	few
TGTGCCTGGAGTGTAACCGGGGGCGGTAATTCACCCCTCCACTTT	CAWSVTGGGNSPLHF	TRBV30	TRBJ1-6	NA	many
TGCGCCAGCAGCGGCGGATACTACAATGAGCAGTTCTTC	CASSGGYYNEQFF	TRBV5-1	TRBJ2-1	NA	many
TGTGCCAGCAGGGAAGTGGGACCAATCACAGATACGCAGTATTTT	CASREVGPITDTQYF	TRBV5-6	TRBJ2-3	NA	few
TGTGCCAGCAGGCCTGTAGCGGAGCCGAACACCGGGGAGCTGTTTTTT	CASRPVAEPNTGELFF	TRBV27	TRBJ2-2	NA	few
TGCAGTGCCCCAATTAGCGGGAGGCGCACAGATACGCAGTATTTT	CSAPISGRRTDTQYF	TRBV20-1	TRBJ2-3	TRBD2	few
TGTGCCTGGAGTGGACAAAATAGCAATCAGCCCCAGCATTTT	CAWSGQNSNQPQHF	TRBV30	TRBJ1-5	NA	many
TGTGCCACCAGTGCCTCGTGGGGGGCTGAAGCTTTCTTT	CATSASWGAEAFF	TRBV24-1	TRBJ1-1	NA	NA
TGCAGTGCTAGAGATGTGGCAACAAATTTGGGCAATCAGCCCCAGCATTTT	CSARDVATNLGNQPQHF	TRBV20-1	TRBJ1-5	NA	NA
TGTGCCACCAGTGATCCTAGGGGGGGTCGGCAGACCCAGTACTTC	CATSDPRGGRQTQYF	TRBV24-1	TRBJ2-5	NA	NA
TGCAGTGCTACTCAAGGGGGGGCCGGAGAGACCCAGTACTTC	CSATQGGAGETQYF	TRBV20-1	TRBJ2-5	NA	NA
TGTGCCAGCAAGGACGGGGGTATCATTAAGCCCCAGCATTTT	CASKDGGIIKPQHF	TRBV6-1	TRBJ1-5	NA	NA